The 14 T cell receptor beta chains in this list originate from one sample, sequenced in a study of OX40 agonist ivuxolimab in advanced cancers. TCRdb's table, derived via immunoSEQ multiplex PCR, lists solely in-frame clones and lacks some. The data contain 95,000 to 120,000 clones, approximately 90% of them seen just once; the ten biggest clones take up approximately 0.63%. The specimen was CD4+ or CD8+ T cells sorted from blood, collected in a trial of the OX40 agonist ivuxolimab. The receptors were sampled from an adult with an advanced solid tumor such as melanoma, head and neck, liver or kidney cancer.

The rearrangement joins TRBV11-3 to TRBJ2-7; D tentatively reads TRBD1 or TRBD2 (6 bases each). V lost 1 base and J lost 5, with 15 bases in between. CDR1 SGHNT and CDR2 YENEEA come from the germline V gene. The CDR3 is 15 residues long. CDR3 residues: CASSLGGAHGHEQYF. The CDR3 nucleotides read TGTGCCAGCAGCTTAGGGGGGGCGCACGGCCACGAGCAGTACTTC.

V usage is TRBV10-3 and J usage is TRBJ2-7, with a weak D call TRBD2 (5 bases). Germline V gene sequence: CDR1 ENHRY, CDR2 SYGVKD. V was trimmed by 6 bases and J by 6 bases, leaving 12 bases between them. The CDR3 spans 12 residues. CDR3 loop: CAISSPGVEQYF. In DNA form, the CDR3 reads TGTGCCATCAGCAGTCCCGGGGTCGAGCAGTACTTC.

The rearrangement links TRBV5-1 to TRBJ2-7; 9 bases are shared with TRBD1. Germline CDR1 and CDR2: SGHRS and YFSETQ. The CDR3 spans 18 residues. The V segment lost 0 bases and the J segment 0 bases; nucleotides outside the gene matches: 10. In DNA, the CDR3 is TGCGCCAGCAGCTTGGGTGGCGGACAGGGGACCATCTCCTACGAGCAGTACTTC. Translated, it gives CASSLGGGQGTISYEQYF.

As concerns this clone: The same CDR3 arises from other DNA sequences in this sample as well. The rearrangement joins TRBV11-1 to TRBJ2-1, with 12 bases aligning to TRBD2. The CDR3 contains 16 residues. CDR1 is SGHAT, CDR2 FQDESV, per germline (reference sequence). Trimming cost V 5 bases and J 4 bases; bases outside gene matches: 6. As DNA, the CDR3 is TGTGCCAGCAGCCTTCGGACTAGCGGGACGTACAATGAGCAGTTCTTC. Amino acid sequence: CASSLRTSGTYNEQFF.

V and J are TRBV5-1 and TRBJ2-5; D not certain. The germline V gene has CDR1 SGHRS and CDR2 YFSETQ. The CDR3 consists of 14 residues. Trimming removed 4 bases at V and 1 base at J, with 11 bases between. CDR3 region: CASSPGAIQETQYF. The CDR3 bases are TGCGCCAGCAGCCCCGGAGCAATCCAAGAGACCCAGTACTTC.

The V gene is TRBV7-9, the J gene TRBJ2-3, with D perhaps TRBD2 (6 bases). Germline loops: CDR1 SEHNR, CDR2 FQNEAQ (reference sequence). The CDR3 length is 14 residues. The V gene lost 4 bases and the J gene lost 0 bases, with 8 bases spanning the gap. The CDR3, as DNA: TGTGCCAGCAGCTCTAGCGTTAGCACAGATACGCAGTATTTT. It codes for CASSSSVSTDTQYF. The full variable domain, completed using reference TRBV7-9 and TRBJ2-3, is DTGVSQNPRHKITKRGQNVTFRCDPISEHNRLYWYRQTLGQGPEFLTYFQNEAQLEKSRLLSDRFSAERPKGSFSTLEIQRTEQGDSAMYLCASSSSVSTDTQYFGPGTRLTVL.

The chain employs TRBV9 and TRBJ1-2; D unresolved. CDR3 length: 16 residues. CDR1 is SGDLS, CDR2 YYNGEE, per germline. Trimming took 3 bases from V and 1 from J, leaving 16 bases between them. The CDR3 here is CASSAGGVRFNYGYTF. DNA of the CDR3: TGTGCCAGCAGCGCCGGTGGAGTTAGATTTAACTATGGCTACACCTTC. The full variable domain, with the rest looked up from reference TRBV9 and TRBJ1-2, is DSGVTQTPKHLITATGQRVTLRCSPRSGDLSVYWYQQSLDQGLQFLIQYYNGEERAKGNILERFSAQQFPDLHSELNLSSLELGDSALYFCASSAGGVRFNYGYTFGSGTRLTVV.

The CDR3 reads CASSLLGTSVGDTQYF. The DNA for the CDR3 is TGTGCCAGCAGCCTATTAGGGACTAGCGTGGGAGATACGCAGTATTTT. This chain joins TRBV7-3 and TRBJ2-3, with 10 nucleotides matching TRBD2. The germline V gene has CDR1 SGHTA and CDR2 FQGTGA. The CDR3 length is 16 residues. V shed 5 bases, J shed 5 bases, and the junction held 10 bases outside the gene matches.

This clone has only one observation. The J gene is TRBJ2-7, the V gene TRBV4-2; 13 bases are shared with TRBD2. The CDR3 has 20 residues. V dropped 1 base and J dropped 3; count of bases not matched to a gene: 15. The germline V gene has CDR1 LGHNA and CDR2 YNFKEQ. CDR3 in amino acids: CASSQGLSSRRTSGSYEQYF. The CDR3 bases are TGTGCCAGCAGCCAAGGTCTGTCCTCGCGGAGGACTAGCGGGAGCTACGAGCAGTACTTC.

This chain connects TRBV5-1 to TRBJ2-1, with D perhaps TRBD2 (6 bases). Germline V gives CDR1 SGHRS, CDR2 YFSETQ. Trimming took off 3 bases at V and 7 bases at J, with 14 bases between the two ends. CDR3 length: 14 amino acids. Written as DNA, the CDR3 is TGCGCCAGCAGCTCTGCCGGGACTCGGAATGAGCAGTTCTTC. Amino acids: CASSSAGTRNEQFF.

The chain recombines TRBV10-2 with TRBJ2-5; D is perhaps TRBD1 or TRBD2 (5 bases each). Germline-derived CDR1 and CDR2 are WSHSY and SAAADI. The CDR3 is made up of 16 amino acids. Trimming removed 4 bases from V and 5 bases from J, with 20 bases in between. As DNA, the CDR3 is TGCGCCAGCAGTGGGGGTGAGGGGAAGGCTTTGGAGACCCAGTACTTC. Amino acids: CASSGGEGKALETQYF.

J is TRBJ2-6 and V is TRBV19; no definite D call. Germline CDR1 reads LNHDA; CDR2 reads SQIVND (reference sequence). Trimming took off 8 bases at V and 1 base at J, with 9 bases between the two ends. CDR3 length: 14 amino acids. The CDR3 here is CASAQQSGANVLTF. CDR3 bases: TGTGCCAGTGCCCAACAGTCTGGGGCCAACGTCCTGACTTTC.

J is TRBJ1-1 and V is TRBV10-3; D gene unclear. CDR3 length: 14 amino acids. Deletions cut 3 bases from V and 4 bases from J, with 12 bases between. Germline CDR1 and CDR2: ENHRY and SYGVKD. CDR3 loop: CAISDPDEVTEAFF. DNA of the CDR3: TGTGCCATCAGTGACCCAGATGAAGTCACTGAAGCTTTCTTT.

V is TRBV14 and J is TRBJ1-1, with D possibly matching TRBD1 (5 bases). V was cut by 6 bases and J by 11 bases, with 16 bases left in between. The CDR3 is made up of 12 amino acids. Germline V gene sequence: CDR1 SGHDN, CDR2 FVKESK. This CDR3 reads CASSSPGSGAFF. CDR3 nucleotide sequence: TGTGCCAGCAGTTCTCCGGGATCAGGGGCTTTCTTT.